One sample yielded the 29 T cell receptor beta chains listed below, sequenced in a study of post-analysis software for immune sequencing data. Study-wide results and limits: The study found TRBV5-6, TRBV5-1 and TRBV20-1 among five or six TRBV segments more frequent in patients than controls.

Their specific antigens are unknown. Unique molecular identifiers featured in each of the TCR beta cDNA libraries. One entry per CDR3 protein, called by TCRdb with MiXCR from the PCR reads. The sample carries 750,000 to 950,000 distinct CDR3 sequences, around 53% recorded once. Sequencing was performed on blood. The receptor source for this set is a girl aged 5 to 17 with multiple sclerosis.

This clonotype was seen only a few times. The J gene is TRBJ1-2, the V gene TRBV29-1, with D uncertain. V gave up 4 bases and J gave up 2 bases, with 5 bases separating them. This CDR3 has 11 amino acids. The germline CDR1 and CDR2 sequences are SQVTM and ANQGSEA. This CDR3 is CSVVENYGYTF. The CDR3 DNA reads TGCAGCGTTGTAGAAAACTATGGCTACACCTTC.

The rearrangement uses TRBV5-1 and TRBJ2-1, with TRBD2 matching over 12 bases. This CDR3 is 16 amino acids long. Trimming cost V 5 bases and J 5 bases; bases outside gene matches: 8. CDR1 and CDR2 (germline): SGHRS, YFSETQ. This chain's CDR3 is CASRSSGLAGNNEQFF. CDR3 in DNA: TGCGCCAGCAGGAGTTCCGGACTAGCGGGGAACAATGAGCAGTTCTTC.

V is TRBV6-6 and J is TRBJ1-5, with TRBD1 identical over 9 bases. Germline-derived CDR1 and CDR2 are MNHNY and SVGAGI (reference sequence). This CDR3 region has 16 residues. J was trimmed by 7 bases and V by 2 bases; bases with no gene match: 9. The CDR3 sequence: CASSYGVTGGRQPQHF. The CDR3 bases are TGTGCCAGCAGTTACGGAGTAACAGGGGGCAGGCAGCCCCAGCATTTT.

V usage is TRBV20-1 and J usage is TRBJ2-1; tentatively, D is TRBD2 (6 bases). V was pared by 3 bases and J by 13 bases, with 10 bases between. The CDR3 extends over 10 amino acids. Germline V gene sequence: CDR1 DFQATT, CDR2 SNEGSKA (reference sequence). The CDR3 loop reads CSARGTDQFF. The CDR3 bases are TGCAGTGCTAGGGGGACTGACCAGTTCTTC.

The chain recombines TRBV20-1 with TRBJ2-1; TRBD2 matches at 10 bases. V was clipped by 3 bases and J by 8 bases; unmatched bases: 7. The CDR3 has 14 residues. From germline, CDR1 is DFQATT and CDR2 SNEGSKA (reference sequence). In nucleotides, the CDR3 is TGCAGTGCTAGCGTTCGGCTAGCGGGGGATGAGCAGTTCTTC. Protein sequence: CSASVRLAGDEQFF.

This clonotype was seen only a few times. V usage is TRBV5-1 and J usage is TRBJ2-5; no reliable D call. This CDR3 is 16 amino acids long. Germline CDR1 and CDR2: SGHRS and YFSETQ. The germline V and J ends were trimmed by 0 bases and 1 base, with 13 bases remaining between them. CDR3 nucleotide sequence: TGCGCCAGCAGCTTGGGGGATCGGGTGGGCCAAGAGACCCAGTACTTC. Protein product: CASSLGDRVGQETQYF. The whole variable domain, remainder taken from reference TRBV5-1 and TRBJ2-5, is KAGVTQTPRYLIKTRGQQVTLSCSPISGHRSVSWYQQTPGQGLQFLFEYFSETQRNKGNFPGRFSGRQFSNSRSEMNVSTLELGDSALYLCASSLGDRVGQETQYFGPGTRLLVL.

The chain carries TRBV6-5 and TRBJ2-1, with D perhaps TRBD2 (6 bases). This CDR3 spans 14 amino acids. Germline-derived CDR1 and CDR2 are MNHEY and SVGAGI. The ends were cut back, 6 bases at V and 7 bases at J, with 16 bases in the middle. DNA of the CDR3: TGTGCCAGCAGCTGGGACTGGGGCGGGAATGAGCAGTTCTTC. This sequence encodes CASSWDWGGNEQFF.

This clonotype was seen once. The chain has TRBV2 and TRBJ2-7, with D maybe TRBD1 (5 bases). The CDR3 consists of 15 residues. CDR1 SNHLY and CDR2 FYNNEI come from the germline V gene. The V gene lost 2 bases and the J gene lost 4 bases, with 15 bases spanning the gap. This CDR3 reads CASSERAGIQYEQYF. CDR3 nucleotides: TGTGCCAGCAGTGAAAGGGCAGGGATTCAGTACGAGCAGTACTTC.

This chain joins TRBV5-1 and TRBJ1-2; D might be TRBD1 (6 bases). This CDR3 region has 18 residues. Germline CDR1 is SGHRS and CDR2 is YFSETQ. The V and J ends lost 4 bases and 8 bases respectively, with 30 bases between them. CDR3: CASSLSQSTTGPWGGYTF. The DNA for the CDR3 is TGCGCCAGCAGCCTCTCCCAATCGACGACAGGACCATGGGGCGGCTACACCTTC.

CDR3 nucleotides: TGCAGTGCGACTAGCGGCGACTACAATGAGCAGTACTTC. The encoded protein is CSATSGDYNEQYF. V usage is TRBV20-1 and J usage is TRBJ2-1, with 9 bases that match TRBD2. The J call is in doubt because the DNA end fits TRBJ2-7 better. This CDR3 has 13 residues. In germline, CDR1 is DFQATT, CDR2 SNEGSKA (reference sequence).

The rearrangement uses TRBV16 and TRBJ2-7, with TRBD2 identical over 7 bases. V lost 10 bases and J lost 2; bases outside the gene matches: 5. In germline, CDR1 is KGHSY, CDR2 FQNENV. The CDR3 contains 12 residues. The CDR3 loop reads CAIGGTTYEQYF. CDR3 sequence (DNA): TGTGCCATCGGGGGGACCACCTACGAGCAGTACTTC. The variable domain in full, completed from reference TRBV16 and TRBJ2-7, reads GEEVAQTPKHLVRGEGQKAKLYCAPIKGHSYVFWYQQVLKNEFKFLISFQNENVFDETGMPKERFSAKCLPNSPCSLEIQATKLEDSAVYFCAIGGTTYEQYFGPGTRLTVT.

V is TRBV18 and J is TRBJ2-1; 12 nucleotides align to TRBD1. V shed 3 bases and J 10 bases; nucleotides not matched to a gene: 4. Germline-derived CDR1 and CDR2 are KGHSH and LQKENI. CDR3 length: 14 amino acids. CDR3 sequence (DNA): TGTGCCAGCTCACCGGGACAGGGGGCAAAAGAGCAGTTCTTC. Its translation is CASSPGQGAKEQFF.

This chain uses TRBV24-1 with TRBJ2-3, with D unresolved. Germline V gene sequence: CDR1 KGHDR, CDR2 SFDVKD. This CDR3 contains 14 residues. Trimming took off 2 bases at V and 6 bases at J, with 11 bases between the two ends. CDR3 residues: CATSDSLAMDTQYF. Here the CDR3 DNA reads TGTGCCACCAGTGATTCACTCGCCATGGATACGCAGTATTTT.

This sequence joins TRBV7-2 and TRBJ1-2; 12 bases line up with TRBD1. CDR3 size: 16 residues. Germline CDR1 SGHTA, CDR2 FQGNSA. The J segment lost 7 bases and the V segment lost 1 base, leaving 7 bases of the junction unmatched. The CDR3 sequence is CASSLVPGQGAIGYTF. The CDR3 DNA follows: TGTGCCAGCAGCTTAGTTCCGGGACAGGGGGCAATTGGCTACACCTTC.

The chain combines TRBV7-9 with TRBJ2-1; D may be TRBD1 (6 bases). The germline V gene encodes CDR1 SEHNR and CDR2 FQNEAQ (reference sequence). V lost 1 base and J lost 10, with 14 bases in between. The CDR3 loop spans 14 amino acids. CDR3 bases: TGTGCCAGCAGCTTAGTTTCAGGGGCAGGCGAGCAGTTCTTC. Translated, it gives CASSLVSGAGEQFF.

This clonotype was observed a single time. CDR3 DNA: TGCGCCAGCAGCTGCTCAGGGGGCACAGGTGGCTACACCTTC. It specifies CASSCSGGTGGYTF. The chain uses TRBV5-1 and TRBJ1-2; TRBD1 aligns across 8 bases. This CDR3 comprises 14 residues. The germline CDR1 and CDR2 sequences are SGHRS and YFSETQ. With 3 bases clipped from V and 7 bases from J, the junction kept 8 bases outside the gene matches.

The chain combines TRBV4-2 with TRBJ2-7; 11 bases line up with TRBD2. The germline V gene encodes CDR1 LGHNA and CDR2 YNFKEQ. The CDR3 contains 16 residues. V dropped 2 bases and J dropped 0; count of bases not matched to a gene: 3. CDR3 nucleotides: TGTGCCAGCAGCCAATCGACTAGCGGGACCTCCTACGAGCAGTACTTC. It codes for CASSQSTSGTSYEQYF.

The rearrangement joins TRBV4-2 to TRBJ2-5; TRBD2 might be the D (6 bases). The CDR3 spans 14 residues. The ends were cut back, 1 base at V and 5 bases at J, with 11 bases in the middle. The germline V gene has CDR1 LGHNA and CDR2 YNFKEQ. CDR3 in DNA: TGTGCCAGCAGCCAAGGGGCCGGGGGTGAGACCCAGTACTTC. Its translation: CASSQGAGGETQYF.

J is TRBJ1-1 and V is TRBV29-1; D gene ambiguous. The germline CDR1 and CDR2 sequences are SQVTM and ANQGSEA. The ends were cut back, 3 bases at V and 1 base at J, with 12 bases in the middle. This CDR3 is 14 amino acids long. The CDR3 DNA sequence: TGCAGCGTTGATAGTAAGGTTCCGAACACTGAAGCTTTCTTT. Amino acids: CSVDSKVPNTEAFF.

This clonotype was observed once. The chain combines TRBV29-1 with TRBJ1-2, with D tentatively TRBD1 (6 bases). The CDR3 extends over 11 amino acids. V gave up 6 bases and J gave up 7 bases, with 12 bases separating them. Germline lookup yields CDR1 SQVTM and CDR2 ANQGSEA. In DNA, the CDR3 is TGCAGCGTCGACACCAGGGGTGGCTACACCTTC. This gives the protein CSVDTRGGYTF.

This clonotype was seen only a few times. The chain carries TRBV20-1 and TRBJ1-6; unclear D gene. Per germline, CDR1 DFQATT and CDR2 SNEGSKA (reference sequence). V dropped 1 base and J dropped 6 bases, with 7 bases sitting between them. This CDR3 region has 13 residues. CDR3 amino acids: CSARGPPNSPLHF. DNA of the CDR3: TGCAGTGCTAGAGGTCCTCCTAATTCACCCCTCCACTTT.

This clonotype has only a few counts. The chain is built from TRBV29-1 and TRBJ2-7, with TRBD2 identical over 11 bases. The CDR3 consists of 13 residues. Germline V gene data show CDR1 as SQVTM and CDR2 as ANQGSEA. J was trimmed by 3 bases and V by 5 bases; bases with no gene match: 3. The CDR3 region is CSVRLAGIYEQYF. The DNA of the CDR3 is TGCAGCGTTCGACTAGCGGGGATCTACGAGCAGTACTTC.

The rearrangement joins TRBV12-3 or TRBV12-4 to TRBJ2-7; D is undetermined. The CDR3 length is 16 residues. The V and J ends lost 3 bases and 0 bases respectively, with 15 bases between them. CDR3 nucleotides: TGTGCCAGCAGTTTCCAGACACTCTTAGGCTCCTACGAGCAGTACTTC. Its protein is CASSFQTLLGSYEQYF.

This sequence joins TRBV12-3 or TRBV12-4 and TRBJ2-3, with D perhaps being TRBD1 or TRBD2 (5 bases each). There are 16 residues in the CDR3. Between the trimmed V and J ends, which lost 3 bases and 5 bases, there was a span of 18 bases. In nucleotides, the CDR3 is TGTGCCAGCAGTTTTTGGGGGAATTCGGCAGGAGATACGCAGTATTTT. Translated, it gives CASSFWGNSAGDTQYF.

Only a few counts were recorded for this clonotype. CDR3 coding DNA: TGTGCCAGCAGTGACTCGCCGGGAATTACCAACACTGAAGCTTTCTTT. It translates to CASSDSPGITNTEAFF. The chain carries TRBV6-4 and TRBJ1-1; D remains unclear. The CDR3 sequence is 16 residues long. Germline V gene data show CDR1 as MRHNA and CDR2 as SNTAGT. Trimming took off 0 bases at V and 2 bases at J, with 13 bases between the two ends.

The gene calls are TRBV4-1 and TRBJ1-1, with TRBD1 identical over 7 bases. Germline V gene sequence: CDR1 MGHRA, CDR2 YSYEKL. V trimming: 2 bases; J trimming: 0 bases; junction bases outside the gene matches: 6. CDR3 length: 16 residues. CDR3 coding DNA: TGCGCCAGCAGCCAACCGGGGGACAGTATGAACACTGAAGCTTTCTTT. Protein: CASSQPGDSMNTEAFF.

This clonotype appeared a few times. The DNA of the CDR3 is TGCGCCAGCAGCTTCCGAGCGCAGGGTGACTATGGCTACACCTTC. The encoded protein is CASSFRAQGDYGYTF. V is TRBV5-1 and J is TRBJ1-2, with a weak D call TRBD1 (5 bases). V was cut by 2 bases and J by 3 bases, with 14 bases left in between. Germline V gene data show CDR1 as SGHRS and CDR2 as YFSETQ. The length of the CDR3 is 15 residues.

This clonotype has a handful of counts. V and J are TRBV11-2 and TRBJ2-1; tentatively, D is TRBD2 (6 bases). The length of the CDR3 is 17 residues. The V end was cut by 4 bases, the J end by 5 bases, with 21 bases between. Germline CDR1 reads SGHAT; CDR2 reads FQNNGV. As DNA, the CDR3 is TGTGCCAGCAGCTCCTTCGGGGGACCGGGGTTCGACAATGAGCAGTTCTTC. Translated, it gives CASSSFGGPGFDNEQFF.

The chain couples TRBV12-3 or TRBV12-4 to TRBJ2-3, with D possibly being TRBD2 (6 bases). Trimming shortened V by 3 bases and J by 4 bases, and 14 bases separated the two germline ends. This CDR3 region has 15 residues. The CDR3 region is CASSLGGSRADTQYF. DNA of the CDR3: TGTGCCAGCAGTTTGGGGGGATCCCGTGCAGATACGCAGTATTTT.